This section outlines one T cell receptor (beta chain) sequence together with its context. Its specificity is not known. Using immunoSEQ multiplex PCR, the repertoire was profiled, and TCRdb retains in-frame clones only, with some absent. The data contain 78,000 or so clones, roughly four fifths of them singletons. The CDR3 has 16 amino acids. Germline CDR1 and CDR2: SGHNT and YENEEA. Trimming took off 2 bases at V and 1 base at J, with 14 bases between the two ends. The sample comes from a study of T cells in localized non-small cell lung cancer. Study-level results: Longer survival (overall) was linked to higher T cell density in blood. T cell clonality was highest in uninvolved adjacent lung, above tumor. Adjacent lung exhibited a median of about 50 among the 100 most abundant tumor clones.

The gene calls are TRBV11-3 and TRBJ1-1; D remains ambiguous. The sequenced sample was peripheral blood, obtained before any cancer treatment. The TCR sequence derives from a man aged 40 to 70 with stage I lung adenocarcinoma. CDR3 in amino acids: CASSLNEGLKNTEAFF. CDR3 bases: TGTGCCAGCAGCTTAAACGAGGGCCTTAAGAACACTGAAGCTTTCTTT.